This record looks at one T cell receptor beta chain sequence and its context. What it binds is unknown. These data are taken from a study of STAT5B mutations in CD4+ large granular lymphocyte leukemia. Findings and caveats of the study: Approximately 25% of private leukemic clonotypes occurred rarely in other patients' non-leukemic repertoires. TRBV06-family usage was enriched in top patient clones (8/27) versus controls (2/35).

CDR1 MRHNA and CDR2 SNTAGT come from the germline V gene. This CDR3 is built from 14 residues. The J segment lost 4 bases and the V segment lost 6 bases, leaving 6 bases of the junction unmatched. The assay was run at survey level. Only in-frame clones appear in the TCRdb table, and some are missing; sequencing was by immunoSEQ multiplex PCR. The sample holds fewer than 35,000 clones, approximately 74% seen once. The TCR was taken from a human donor in good health. The sequenced material came from CD4+ T cells from blood buffy coats. The V call is TRBV6-4, the J call TRBJ1-2; 9 nucleotides line up with TRBD1. CDR3 sequence reads: CASSRDRVGYGYTF. CDR3 nucleotides: TGTGCCAGCAGCCGGGACAGGGTGGGCTATGGCTACACCTTC.